Sequencing of this TCR beta chain was carried out in a study of early T cells in non-severe SARS-CoV-2 infection. This clonotype was seen many times. V shed 3 bases and J shed 3 bases, with 12 bases lying between them. Per the germline V gene, CDR1 is MDHEN and CDR2 is SYDVKM. The length of the CDR3 is 14 residues. TCRdb used MiXCR to reprocess the 5' RACE reads, holding one entry per CDR3 protein. The table records approximately 30,000 distinct CDR3 sequences, approximately 7% of them present only once. This TCR derives from an adult who was a healthcare worker with PCR-confirmed SARS-CoV-2 infection or an uninfected control (not recorded which). The genes are TRBV28 and TRBJ2-7, with D perhaps TRBD2 (6 bases). The sequenced material came from whole blood. The DNA for the CDR3 is TGTGCCAGCAGTTTCGGGGGACCCAGCTACGAGCAGTACTTC. It yields the protein CASSFGGPSYEQYF.